A selection of T cell receptor beta chains follows, all from one sample in a study of radiotherapy plus CTLA-4 blockade in lung cancer. Libraries were prepared by immunoSEQ multiplex PCR; TCRdb keeps only in-frame clonotypes and omits some of them. The sample contains some 50,000 clones, approximately 79% of which appear only once. The sample here was peripheral blood, taken from a patient treated with radiotherapy plus ipilimumab. The receptors stem from a human donor with non-small cell lung cancer who had a partial response to radiotherapy plus ipilimumab. CDR3s include the opening cysteine and the closing phenylalanine or tryptophan. Fields, in order: J gene, CDR3 length, V gene, CDR3 protein.

J gene: TRBJ2-1
CDR3 length: 14
V gene: TRBV6-1
CDR3 protein: CASSEFDSTGWKFF

J gene: TRBJ2-5
CDR3 length: 16
V gene: TRBV5-1
CDR3 protein: CASSLRVGSVVETQYF

J gene: TRBJ2-1
CDR3 length: 16
V gene: TRBV9
CDR3 protein: CASSVGTSGLYNEQFF

J gene: TRBJ2-3
CDR3 length: 14
V gene: TRBV2
CDR3 protein: CASSGRGYTDTQYF

J gene: TRBJ2-1
CDR3 length: 14
V gene: TRBV11-3
CDR3 protein: CASSLDQNYNEQFF

J gene: TRBJ2-7
CDR3 length: 15
V gene: TRBV4-3
CDR3 protein: CASSYGQEGAYEQYF

J gene: TRBJ2-1
CDR3 length: 13
V gene: TRBV30
CDR3 protein: CAWRRTGFNEQFF

J gene: TRBJ1-2
CDR3 length: 14
V gene: TRBV10-3
CDR3 protein: CAISESHRPGGYTF

J gene: TRBJ2-5
CDR3 length: 17
V gene: TRBV4-2
CDR3 protein: CASSQDGTVAGGETQYF

J gene: TRBJ2-1
CDR3 length: 15
V gene: TRBV6-4
CDR3 protein: CASSPRGASYNEQFF

J gene: TRBJ1-6
CDR3 length: 14
V gene: TRBV28
CDR3 protein: CASIDRVYNSPLHF

J gene: TRBJ2-2
CDR3 length: 14
V gene: TRBV6-1
CDR3 protein: CASSDWGVNGELFF

J gene: TRBJ1-4
CDR3 length: 14
V gene: TRBV11-2
CDR3 protein: CASSLTHSNEKLFF

J gene: TRBJ2-1
CDR3 length: 15
V gene: TRBV15
CDR3 protein: CATGPLAGVWDEQFF

J gene: TRBJ2-3
CDR3 length: 16
V gene: TRBV6-1
CDR3 protein: CASSAVDPGSTDTQYF

J gene: TRBJ2-2
CDR3 length: 13
V gene: TRBV4-1
CDR3 protein: CASRRSNTGELFF

J gene: TRBJ1-2
CDR3 length: 15
V gene: TRBV5-1
CDR3 protein: CASSLFWDSNYGYTF

J gene: TRBJ1-4
CDR3 length: 16
V gene: TRBV5-1
CDR3 protein: CASSLGGTATNEKLFF

J gene: TRBJ1-5
CDR3 length: 13
V gene: TRBV28
CDR3 protein: CASSSGEGRPQHF

J gene: TRBJ1-6
CDR3 length: 15
V gene: TRBV6-5
CDR3 protein: CASHQFRSANSPLHF

J gene: TRBJ1-2
CDR3 length: 14
V gene: TRBV5-1
CDR3 protein: CASSSDRANYGYTF

J gene: TRBJ2-7
CDR3 length: 14
V gene: TRBV27
CDR3 protein: CASSSWTGVYEQYF

J gene: TRBJ2-1
CDR3 length: 13
V gene: TRBV6-5
CDR3 protein: CASFEAGAHEQFF

J gene: TRBJ1-4
CDR3 length: 15
V gene: TRBV7-9
CDR3 protein: CASSSQGPTNEKLFF

J gene: TRBJ2-5
CDR3 length: 14
V gene: TRBV5-5
CDR3 protein: CASSLEGPQETQYF

J gene: TRBJ2-5
CDR3 length: 13
V gene: TRBV11-2
CDR3 protein: CASRRGGRETQYF

J gene: TRBJ2-7
CDR3 length: 13
V gene: TRBV5-6
CDR3 protein: CASSSGGSREQYF